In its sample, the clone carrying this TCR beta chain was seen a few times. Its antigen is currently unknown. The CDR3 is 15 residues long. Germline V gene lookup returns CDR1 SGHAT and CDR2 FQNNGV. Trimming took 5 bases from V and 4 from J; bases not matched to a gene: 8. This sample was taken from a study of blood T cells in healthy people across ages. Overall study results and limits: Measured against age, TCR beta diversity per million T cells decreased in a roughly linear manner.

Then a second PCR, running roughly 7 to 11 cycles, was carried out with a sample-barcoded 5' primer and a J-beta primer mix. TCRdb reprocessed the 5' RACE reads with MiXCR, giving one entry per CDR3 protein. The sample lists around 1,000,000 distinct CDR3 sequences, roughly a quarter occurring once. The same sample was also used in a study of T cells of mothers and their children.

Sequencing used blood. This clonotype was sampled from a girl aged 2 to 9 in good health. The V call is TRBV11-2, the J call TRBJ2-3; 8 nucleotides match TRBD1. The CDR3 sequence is CASSRGQGGADTQYF. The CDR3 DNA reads TGTGCCAGCAGCCGAGGACAGGGAGGTGCAGATACGCAGTATTTT.